The 24 T cell receptor beta chains given below trace back to one sample, sequenced in a study of shared T cell receptors in the human thymus. TCRdb keeps only in-frame clones here, not all; method: immunoSEQ multiplex PCR. The table shows over 450,000 clones, with around 78% occurring only once. Another study also made use of these data, one on human thymus T cells.

The sequenced sample consisted of thymocytes. The receptors were sampled from a boy younger than two with a congenital heart defect.

The rearrangement joins TRBV19 to TRBJ1-5, with D tentatively TRBD1 (6 bases). The length of the CDR3 is 15 residues. Per the germline V gene, CDR1 is LNHDA and CDR2 is SQIVND (reference sequence). Trimming took 1 base from V and 4 from J, leaving 11 bases between them. The CDR3 is CASSIAGDLNQPQHF. CDR3 nucleotide sequence: TGTGCCAGTAGTATAGCAGGGGACCTTAATCAGCCCCAGCATTTT.

The table lists this clone with a few counts. The chain couples TRBV7-6 to TRBJ2-7; TRBD1 is a possible D gene (5 bases). CDR1 and CDR2 (germline): SGHVS, FNYEAQ. CDR3 size: 15 residues. V was shortened by 1 base and J by 2 bases, with 12 bases between the two germline ends. The CDR3 DNA reads TGTGCCAGCAGCTTAGGGGCAGGGCTCACCTACGAGCAGTACTTC. As protein: CASSLGAGLTYEQYF. The whole variable domain, remainder taken from reference TRBV7-6 and TRBJ2-7, is GAGVSQSPRYKVTKRGQDVALRCDPISGHVSLYWYRQALGQGPEFLTYFNYEAQQDKSGLPNDRFSAERPEGSISTLTIQRTEQRDSAMYRCASSLGAGLTYEQYFGPGTRLTVT.

This clone was counted once. The V call is TRBV4-3, the J call TRBJ1-2; 12 nucleotides align to TRBD1. V shed 5 bases and J 1 base; nucleotides not matched to a gene: 11. CDR3 length: 18 residues. Germline V CDR1 and CDR2: LGHNA, YSLEER. CDR3 in DNA: TGCGCCAGCAGCAAAAGACCCGGGACAGGGGGCCTTAACTATGGCTACACCTTC. Encoded protein: CASSKRPGTGGLNYGYTF.

This sequence joins TRBV7-3 and TRBJ2-1; D is possibly TRBD1 (5 bases). The V end lost 2 bases, the J end lost 13 bases, and 18 bases lay between the germline ends. This CDR3 spans 14 amino acids. CDR1 is SGHTA, CDR2 FQGTGA, per germline. CDR3 in DNA: TGTGCCAGCAGCTTACGGTTGGGGCGGACCCCCCAGTTCTTC. Residues: CASSLRLGRTPQFF.

The genes are TRBV7-2 and TRBJ1-1; D uncertain. V shed 3 bases and J shed 11 bases, with 10 bases lying between them. Germline lookup yields CDR1 SGHTA and CDR2 FQGNSA. This CDR3 is built from 11 residues. CDR3 region: CASSLRGDAFF. CDR3 sequence (DNA): TGTGCCAGCAGCTTGCGGGGTGACGCTTTCTTT.

DNA for the CDR3: TGTGCCAGCAGCTTGTTCGGAGAGGGAAAGCAGTACTTC. It codes for CASSLFGEGKQYF. The chain links TRBV11-3 to TRBJ2-7; the D gene is possibly TRBD2 (5 bases). Trimming pared 3 bases from V and 8 bases from J, leaving 14 bases between. The CDR3 has 13 residues. In germline, CDR1 is SGHNT, CDR2 YENEEA.

The chain uses TRBV7-6 and TRBJ2-4, with TRBD1 matching over 8 bases. The CDR3 loop spans 15 amino acids. V lost 5 bases and J lost 1; bases outside the gene matches: 4. In germline, CDR1 is SGHVS, CDR2 FNYEAQ. CDR3 coding DNA: TGTGCCAGCAGCCAGGGGGCAGGGGCCAAAAACATTCAGTACTTC. Translation gives CASSQGAGAKNIQYF.

The V gene is TRBV11-2, the J gene TRBJ2-3; TRBD2 agrees at 9 bases. This CDR3 region has 14 residues. The J segment lost 4 bases and the V segment lost 3 bases, leaving 2 bases of the junction unmatched. Germline lookup yields CDR1 SGHAT and CDR2 FQNNGV. This chain's CDR3 is CASSLLAGSDTQYF. CDR3 sequence (DNA): TGTGCCAGCAGCTTGCTAGCGGGGTCAGATACGCAGTATTTT.

The chain combines TRBV6-6 with TRBJ2-7, with no clear D. From germline, CDR1 is MNHNY and CDR2 SVGAGI (reference sequence). With 0 bases removed from V and 3 bases from J, the gap between germline ends came to 6 bases. This CDR3 spans 13 amino acids. The CDR3 is CASSYSKLYEQYF. CDR3 DNA sequence: TGTGCCAGCAGTTACTCGAAACTCTACGAGCAGTACTTC.

The chain employs TRBV14 and TRBJ1-1; the match to TRBD1 covers 9 bases. V was clipped by 2 bases and J by 3 bases; unmatched bases: 4. Germline assignment: CDR1 SGHDN and CDR2 FVKESK. CDR3 size: 15 residues. The CDR3 DNA sequence: TGTGCCAGCAGCCAACTGGACAGGGGTGACACTGAAGCTTTCTTT. It yields the protein CASSQLDRGDTEAFF.

The rearrangement links TRBV15 to TRBJ2-1; D is uncertain. The CDR3 is made up of 16 amino acids. The V gene lost 1 base and the J gene lost 9 bases, with 19 bases spanning the gap. Germline V lookup: CDR1 LNHNV, CDR2 YYDKDF (reference sequence). For the CDR3, the DNA is TGTGCCACCAGCAGAGTCTTCGGCGGCTTCTGTGGTGAGCAGTTCTTC. It is translated as CATSRVFGGFCGEQFF.

CDR3 protein: CAWRPQKNRGVAGADPSEMEQYF. Here the CDR3 DNA reads TGTGCCTGGAGGCCGCAAAAGAATCGGGGGGTAGCGGGAGCTGATCCCTCAGAAATGGAGCAGTACTTC. The chain links TRBV30 to TRBJ2-7, with 9 positions matching TRBD2. The CDR3 has 23 amino acids. V gave up 3 bases and J gave up 7 bases; unmatched junction bases: 37. CDR1 GTSNPN and CDR2 SVGIG come from the germline V gene (reference sequence). Filled out from reference TRBV30 and TRBJ2-7, the complete variable domain reads SQTIHQWPATLVQPVGSPLSLECTVEGTSNPNLYWYRQAAGRGLQLLFYSVGIGQISSEVPQNLSASRPQDRQFILSSKKLLLSDSGFYLCAWRPQKNRGVAGADPSEMEQYFGPGTRLTVT.

This clone was seen once. The chain employs TRBV2 and TRBJ2-1, with TRBD2 matching over 11 bases. V dropped 5 bases and J dropped 1; count of bases not matched to a gene: 4. Germline V CDR1 and CDR2: SNHLY, FYNNEI. CDR3 length equals 16 residues. CDR3 coding DNA: TGTGCCAGCAGTACACTAGCGGGAGTTTCCTACAATGAGCAGTTCTTC. Protein sequence: CASSTLAGVSYNEQFF.

The rearrangement links TRBV19 to TRBJ1-5, with 9 positions matching TRBD1. Germline-derived CDR1 and CDR2 are LNHDA and SQIVND (reference sequence). J lost 1 base, V lost 5 bases, and 9 bases had no gene match. The CDR3 loop spans 17 amino acids. The CDR3 DNA is TGTGCCAGTAGTGGACCACCGGGACAGGGCAGCAATCAGCCCCAGCATTTT. Protein product: CASSGPPGQGSNQPQHF.

J is TRBJ2-5 and V is TRBV25-1, with D perhaps matching TRBD2 (5 bases). This CDR3 comprises 14 residues. Germline loops: CDR1 MGHDK, CDR2 SYGVNS. V dropped 10 bases and J dropped 6 bases, with 21 bases sitting between them. Here the CDR3 reads CATKLGVASKTQYF. Written as DNA, the CDR3 is TGTGCCACCAAACTCGGGGTGGCATCAAAGACCCAGTACTTC.

The chain employs TRBV6-1 and TRBJ2-2; 7 nucleotides agree with TRBD1. Germline-derived CDR1 and CDR2 are MNHNS and SASEGT. J gave up 4 bases and V 1 base, and 3 bases lay outside the gene matches. The CDR3 sequence is 15 residues long. CDR3 in amino acids: CASSEDRGATGELFF. The DNA of the CDR3 is TGTGCCAGCAGTGAAGACAGGGGTGCCACCGGGGAGCTGTTTTTT.

V usage is TRBV30 and J usage is TRBJ2-5; 9 bases align to TRBD2. The DNA end is a closer match to TRBJ2-7, so the J assignment may be wrong. This CDR3 is built from 16 residues. Looked up from germline, CDR1 is GTSNPN and CDR2 is SVGIG (reference sequence). This CDR3 is CAWSVTLAGLVGEQYF. In nucleotides, the CDR3 is TGTGCCTGGAGTGTGACCCTAGCGGGATTGGTCGGCGAGCAGTACTTC.

The chain combines TRBV10-3 with TRBJ2-7; D perhaps matches TRBD2 (6 bases). This CDR3 region has 21 residues. Germline V gene sequence: CDR1 ENHRY, CDR2 SYGVKD. Trimming pared 0 bases from V and 3 bases from J, leaving 30 bases between. CDR3 sequence: CAISESTRLLNNSDYYYEQYF. Here the CDR3 DNA reads TGTGCCATCAGTGAGTCGACTCGGCTTTTGAATAACTCGGACTACTACTACGAGCAGTACTTC.

The chain links TRBV5-1 to TRBJ2-3; 14 nucleotides line up with TRBD2. Germline V gene data show CDR1 as SGHRS and CDR2 as YFSETQ. The CDR3 runs 15 residues. V lost 6 bases, J lost 6 bases, and 6 bases stayed unmatched. This CDR3 is CASKLGLAGADTQYF. The DNA of the CDR3 is TGCGCCAGCAAGCTGGGACTAGCGGGAGCTGATACGCAGTATTTT.

The V gene is TRBV29-1, the J gene TRBJ1-2; 11 bases agree with TRBD1. The V and J ends lost 5 bases and 4 bases, in that order; junction bases with no gene match: 3. Germline loops: CDR1 SQVTM, CDR2 ANQGSEA. The CDR3 is 13 amino acids. The CDR3 loop is CSVRTGGLYGYTF. The CDR3 nucleotides read TGCAGCGTTCGGACAGGGGGCCTCTATGGCTACACCTTC. The whole variable domain, remainder taken from reference TRBV29-1 and TRBJ1-2, is SAVISQKPSRDICQRGTSLTIQCQVDSQVTMMFWYRQQPGQSLTLIATANQGSEATYESGFVIDKFPISRPNLTFSTLTVSNMSPEDSSIYLCSVRTGGLYGYTFGSGTRLTVV.

This clone was found a few times. V and J are TRBV25-1 and TRBJ2-2; TRBD2 matches 9 bases. Per germline, CDR1 MGHDK and CDR2 SYGVNS. With V trimmed by 4 bases and J by 3 bases, 0 bases remained unmatched. The CDR3 spans 14 residues. This CDR3 reads CASSGTSDTGELFF. As DNA, the CDR3 is TGTGCCAGCAGTGGGACTAGCGACACCGGGGAGCTGTTTTTT.

This clone was seen only once. Here the CDR3 DNA reads TGTGCCAGCAGCGCTAAGAGGGCGGGAGCCGTCACCGGGGAGCTGTTTTTT. This codes for CASSAKRAGAVTGELFF. The gene calls are TRBV7-8 and TRBJ2-2, with 7 positions matching TRBD2. Trimming took 5 bases from V and 4 from J; bases not matched to a gene: 13. Germline V gene data show CDR1 as SGHVS and CDR2 as FQNEAQ. This CDR3 region has 17 residues.

This chain connects TRBV7-3 to TRBJ2-1; no firm D call. Looked up from germline, CDR1 is SGHTA and CDR2 is FQGTGA. The CDR3 totals 15 residues. The V gene lost 1 base and the J gene lost 0 bases, with 7 bases spanning the gap. DNA for the CDR3: TGTGCCAGCAGCTTAAGTAATAGCTCCTACAATGAGCAGTTCTTC. Residues: CASSLSNSSYNEQFF.

The chain combines TRBV18 with TRBJ1-2; 7 nucleotides line up with TRBD1. Germline CDR1 KGHSH, CDR2 LQKENI. The CDR3 extends over 15 amino acids. V was clipped by 0 bases and J by 5 bases; unmatched bases: 6. CDR3 region: CASSPPGRGRYGYTF. The CDR3 bases are TGTGCCAGCTCACCACCGGGCAGGGGGAGGTATGGCTACACCTTC.